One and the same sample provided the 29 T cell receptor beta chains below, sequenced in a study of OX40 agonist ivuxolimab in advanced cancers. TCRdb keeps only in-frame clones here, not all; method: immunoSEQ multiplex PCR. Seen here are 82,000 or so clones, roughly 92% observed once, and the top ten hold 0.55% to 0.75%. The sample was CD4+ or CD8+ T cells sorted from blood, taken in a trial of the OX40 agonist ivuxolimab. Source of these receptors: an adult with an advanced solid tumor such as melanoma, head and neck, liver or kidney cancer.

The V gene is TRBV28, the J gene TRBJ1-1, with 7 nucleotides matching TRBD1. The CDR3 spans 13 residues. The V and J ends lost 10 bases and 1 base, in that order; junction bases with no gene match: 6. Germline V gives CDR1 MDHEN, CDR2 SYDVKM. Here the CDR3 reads CAITGQPNTEAFF. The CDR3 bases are TGTGCCATCACGGGACAGCCGAACACTGAAGCTTTCTTT.

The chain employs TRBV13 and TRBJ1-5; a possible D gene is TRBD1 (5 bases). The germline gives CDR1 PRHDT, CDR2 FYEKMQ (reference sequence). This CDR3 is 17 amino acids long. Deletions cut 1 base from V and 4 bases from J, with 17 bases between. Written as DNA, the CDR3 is TGTGCCAGCAGCTTAGCCACCGGGACCGGATCTAATCAGCCCCAGCATTTT. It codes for CASSLATGTGSNQPQHF.

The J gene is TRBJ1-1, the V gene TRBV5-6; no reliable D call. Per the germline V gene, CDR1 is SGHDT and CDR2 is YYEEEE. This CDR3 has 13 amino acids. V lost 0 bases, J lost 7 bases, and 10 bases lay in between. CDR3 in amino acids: CASSLVALGEAFF. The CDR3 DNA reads TGTGCCAGCAGCTTGGTAGCCTTGGGTGAAGCTTTCTTT.

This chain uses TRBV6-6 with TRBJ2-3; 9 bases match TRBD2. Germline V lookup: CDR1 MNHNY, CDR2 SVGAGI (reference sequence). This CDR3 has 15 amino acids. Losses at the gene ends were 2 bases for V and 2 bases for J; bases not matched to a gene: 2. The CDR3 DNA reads TGTGCCAGCAGTTACGCTAGCGGGAACACAGATACGCAGTATTTT. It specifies CASSYASGNTDTQYF.

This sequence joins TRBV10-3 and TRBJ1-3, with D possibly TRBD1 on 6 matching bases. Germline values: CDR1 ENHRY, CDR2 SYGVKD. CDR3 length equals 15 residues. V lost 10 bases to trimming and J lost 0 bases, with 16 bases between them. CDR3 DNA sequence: TGTGCCACCATGAGGACAGCTGACTCTGGAAACACCATATATTTT. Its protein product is CATMRTADSGNTIYF.

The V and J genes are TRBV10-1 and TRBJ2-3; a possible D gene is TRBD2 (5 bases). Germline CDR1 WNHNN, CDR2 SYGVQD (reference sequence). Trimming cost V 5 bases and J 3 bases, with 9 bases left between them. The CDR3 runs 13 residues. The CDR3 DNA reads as TGCGCCAGCAGTCGAAGGGAGACAGATACGCAGTATTTT. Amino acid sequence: CASSRRETDTQYF.

The CDR3 DNA reads TGCGCCAGCAGCTTGGCCAAAGGGGCGAGCACAGATACGCAGTATTTT. It translates to CASSLAKGASTDTQYF. The rearrangement links TRBV5-1 to TRBJ2-3, with D perhaps matching TRBD1 (5 bases). Trimming stripped 0 bases from V and 0 bases from J, with 11 bases between. The CDR3 runs 16 residues. Per germline, CDR1 SGHRS and CDR2 YFSETQ.

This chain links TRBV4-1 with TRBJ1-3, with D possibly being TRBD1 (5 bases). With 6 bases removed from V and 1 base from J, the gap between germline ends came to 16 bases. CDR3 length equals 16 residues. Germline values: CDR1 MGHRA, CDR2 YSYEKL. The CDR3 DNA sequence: TGCGCCAGCAGAGGGGAGCGGGGGTCATCTGGAAACACCATATATTTT. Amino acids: CASRGERGSSGNTIYF.

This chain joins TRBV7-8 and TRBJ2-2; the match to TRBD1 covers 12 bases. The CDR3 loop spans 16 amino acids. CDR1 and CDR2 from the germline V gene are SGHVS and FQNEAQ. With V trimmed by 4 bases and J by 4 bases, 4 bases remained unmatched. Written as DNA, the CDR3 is TGTGCCAGCAGCTCTACGGGACAGGGGGCCACCGGGGAGCTGTTTTTT. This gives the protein CASSSTGQGATGELFF.

The CDR3 sequence: CASSRQDYEQYF. The CDR3 bases are TGTGCCAGCAGCCGACAGGACTACGAGCAGTACTTC. The rearrangement uses TRBV11-2 and TRBJ2-7; maybe TRBD1 (6 bases). CDR3 length: 12 residues. The ends were cut back, 5 bases at V and 3 bases at J, with 8 bases in the middle. Germline lookup yields CDR1 SGHAT and CDR2 FQNNGV.

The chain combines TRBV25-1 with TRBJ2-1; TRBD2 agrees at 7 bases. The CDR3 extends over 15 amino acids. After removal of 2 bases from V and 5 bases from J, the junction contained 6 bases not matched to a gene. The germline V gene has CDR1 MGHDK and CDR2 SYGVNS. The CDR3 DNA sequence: TGTGCCAGCAGTGAAGGGGGGGAGGGACACAATGAGCAGTTCTTC. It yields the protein CASSEGGEGHNEQFF.

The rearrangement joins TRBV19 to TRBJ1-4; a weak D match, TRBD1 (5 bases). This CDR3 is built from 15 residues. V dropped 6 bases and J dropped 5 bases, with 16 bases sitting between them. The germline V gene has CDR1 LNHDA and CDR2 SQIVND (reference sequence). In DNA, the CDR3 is TGTGCCAGTAGCCCTATGGGGGTGCGGAATGAAAAACTGTTTTTT. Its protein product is CASSPMGVRNEKLFF.

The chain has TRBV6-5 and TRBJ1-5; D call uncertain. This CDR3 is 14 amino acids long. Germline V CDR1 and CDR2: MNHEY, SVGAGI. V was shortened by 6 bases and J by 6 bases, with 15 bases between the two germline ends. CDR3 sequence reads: CASSPEHRGQPQHF. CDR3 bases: TGTGCCAGCAGCCCGGAACACCGGGGTCAGCCCCAGCATTTT.

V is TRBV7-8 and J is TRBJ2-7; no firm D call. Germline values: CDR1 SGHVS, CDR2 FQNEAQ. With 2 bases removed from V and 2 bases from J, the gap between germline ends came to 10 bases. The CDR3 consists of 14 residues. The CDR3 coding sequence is TGTGCCAGCAGCTTAATTGGAGAGACCTACGAGCAGTACTTC. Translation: CASSLIGETYEQYF.

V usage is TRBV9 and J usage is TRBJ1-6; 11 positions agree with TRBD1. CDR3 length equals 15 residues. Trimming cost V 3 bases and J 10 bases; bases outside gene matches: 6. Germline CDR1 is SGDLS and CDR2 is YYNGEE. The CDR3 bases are TGTGCCAGCAGCGGTTCCGGGACAGGGGGGTCACCCCTCCACTTT. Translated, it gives CASSGSGTGGSPLHF.

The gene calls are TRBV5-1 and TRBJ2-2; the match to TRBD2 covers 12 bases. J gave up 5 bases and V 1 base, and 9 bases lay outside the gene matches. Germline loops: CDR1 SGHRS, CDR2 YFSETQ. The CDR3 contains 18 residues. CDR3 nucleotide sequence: TGCGCCAGCAGCTTGACGAAACTAGCGGGAGGTCGGACCGGGGAGCTGTTTTTT. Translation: CASSLTKLAGGRTGELFF.

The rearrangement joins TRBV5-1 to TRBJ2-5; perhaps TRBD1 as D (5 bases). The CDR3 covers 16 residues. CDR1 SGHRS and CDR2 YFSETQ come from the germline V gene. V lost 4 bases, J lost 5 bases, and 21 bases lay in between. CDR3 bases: TGCGCCAGCAGCACCACCGGGCCCCGGGCAGGGGAGACCCAGTACTTC. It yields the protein CASSTTGPRAGETQYF.

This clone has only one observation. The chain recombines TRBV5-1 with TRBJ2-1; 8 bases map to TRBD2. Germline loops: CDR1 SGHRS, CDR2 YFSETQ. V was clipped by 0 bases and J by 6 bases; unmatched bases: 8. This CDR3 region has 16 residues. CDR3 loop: CASSLAVVAGSNEQFF. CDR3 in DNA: TGCGCCAGCAGCTTGGCCGTGGTAGCGGGGAGCAATGAGCAGTTCTTC.

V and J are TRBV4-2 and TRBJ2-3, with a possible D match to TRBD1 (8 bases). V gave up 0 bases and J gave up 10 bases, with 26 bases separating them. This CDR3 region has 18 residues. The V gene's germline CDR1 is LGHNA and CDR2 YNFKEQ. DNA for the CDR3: TGTGCCAGCAGCCAAGACACAAGGACAGGGAGGGAGGGTTCTGCGCAGTATTTT. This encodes CASSQDTRTGREGSAQYF.

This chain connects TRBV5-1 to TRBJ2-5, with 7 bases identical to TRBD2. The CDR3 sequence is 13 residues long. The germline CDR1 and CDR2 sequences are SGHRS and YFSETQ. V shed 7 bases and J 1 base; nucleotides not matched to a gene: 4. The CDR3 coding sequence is TGCGCCAGCTCCCCTAGCGGCCAAGAGACCCAGTACTTC. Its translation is CASSPSGQETQYF.

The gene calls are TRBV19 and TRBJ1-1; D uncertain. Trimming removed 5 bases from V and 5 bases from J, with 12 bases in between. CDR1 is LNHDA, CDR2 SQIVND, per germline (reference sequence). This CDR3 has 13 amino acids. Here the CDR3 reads CASSRGPGTEAFF. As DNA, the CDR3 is TGTGCCAGTAGTCGAGGGCCCGGGACTGAAGCTTTCTTT.

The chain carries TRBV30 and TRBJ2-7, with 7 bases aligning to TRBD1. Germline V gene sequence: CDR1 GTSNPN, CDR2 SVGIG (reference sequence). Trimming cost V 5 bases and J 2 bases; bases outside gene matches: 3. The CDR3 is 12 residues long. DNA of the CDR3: TGTGCCTGGGACAGGGCTACCTACGAGCAGTACTTC. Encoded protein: CAWDRATYEQYF.

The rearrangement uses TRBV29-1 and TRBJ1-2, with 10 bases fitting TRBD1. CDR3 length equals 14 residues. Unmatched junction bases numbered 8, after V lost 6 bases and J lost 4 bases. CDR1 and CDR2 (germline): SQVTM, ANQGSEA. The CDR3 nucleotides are TGCAGCGTAGCGACAGGGGGCGGATTCTATGGCTACACCTTC. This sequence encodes CSVATGGGFYGYTF.

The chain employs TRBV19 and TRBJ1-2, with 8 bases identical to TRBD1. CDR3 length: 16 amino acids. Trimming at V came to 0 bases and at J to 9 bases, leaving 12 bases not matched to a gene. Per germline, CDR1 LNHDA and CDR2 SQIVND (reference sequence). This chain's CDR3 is CASSIERTGTWRSYTF. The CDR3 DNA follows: TGTGCCAGTAGTATAGAAAGGACAGGGACGTGGAGGAGCTACACCTTC.

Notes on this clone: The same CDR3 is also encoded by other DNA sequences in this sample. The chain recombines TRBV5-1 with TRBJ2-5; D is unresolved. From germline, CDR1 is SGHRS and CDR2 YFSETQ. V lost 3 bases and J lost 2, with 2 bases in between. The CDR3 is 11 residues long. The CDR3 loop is CASSSQETQYF. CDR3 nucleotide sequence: TGCGCCAGCAGCTCACAAGAGACCCAGTACTTC.

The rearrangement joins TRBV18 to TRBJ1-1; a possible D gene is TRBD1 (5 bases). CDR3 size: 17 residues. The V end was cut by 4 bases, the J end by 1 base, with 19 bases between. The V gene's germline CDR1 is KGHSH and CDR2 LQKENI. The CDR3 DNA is TGTGCCAGCTCACGGGGCATTTCCCGAACTTCGAACACTGAAGCTTTCTTT. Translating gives CASSRGISRTSNTEAFF.

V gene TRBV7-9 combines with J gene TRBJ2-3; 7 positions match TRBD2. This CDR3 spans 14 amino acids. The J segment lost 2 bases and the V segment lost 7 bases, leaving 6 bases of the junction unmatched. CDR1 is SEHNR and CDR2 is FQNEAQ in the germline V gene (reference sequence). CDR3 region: CASTHGTITDTQYF. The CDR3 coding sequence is TGTGCCAGCACTCACGGGACTATCACAGATACGCAGTATTTT.

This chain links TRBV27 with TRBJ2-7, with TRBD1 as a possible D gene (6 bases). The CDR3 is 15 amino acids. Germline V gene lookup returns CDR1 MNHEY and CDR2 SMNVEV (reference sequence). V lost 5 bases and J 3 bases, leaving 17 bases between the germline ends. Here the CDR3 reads CASSPRPGEGYEQYF. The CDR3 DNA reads TGTGCCAGCAGTCCCCGGCCAGGGGAAGGCTACGAGCAGTACTTC.

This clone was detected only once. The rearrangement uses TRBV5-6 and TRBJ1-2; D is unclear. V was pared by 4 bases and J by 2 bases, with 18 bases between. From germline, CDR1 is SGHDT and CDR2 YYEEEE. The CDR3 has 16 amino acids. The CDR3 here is CASSLLGSVGNYGYTF. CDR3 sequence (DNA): TGTGCCAGCAGCCTCTTAGGGTCCGTTGGGAACTATGGCTACACCTTC.